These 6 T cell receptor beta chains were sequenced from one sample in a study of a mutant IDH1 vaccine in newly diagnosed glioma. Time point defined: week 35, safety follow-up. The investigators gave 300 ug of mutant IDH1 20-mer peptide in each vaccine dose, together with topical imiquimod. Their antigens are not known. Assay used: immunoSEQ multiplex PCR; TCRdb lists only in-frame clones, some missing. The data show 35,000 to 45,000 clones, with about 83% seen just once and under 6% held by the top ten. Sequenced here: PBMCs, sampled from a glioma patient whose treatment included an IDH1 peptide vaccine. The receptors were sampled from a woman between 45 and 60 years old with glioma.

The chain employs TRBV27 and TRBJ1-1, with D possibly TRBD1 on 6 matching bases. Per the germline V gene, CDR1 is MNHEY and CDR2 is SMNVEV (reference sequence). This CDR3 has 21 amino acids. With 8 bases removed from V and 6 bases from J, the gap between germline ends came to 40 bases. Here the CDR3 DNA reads TGTGCCAGCTATTTCCCTAGGGGGTCGGGCACCGGGAGTTTTCCGTACTCTGAAGCTTTCTTT. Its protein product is CASYFPRGSGTGSFPYSEAFF.

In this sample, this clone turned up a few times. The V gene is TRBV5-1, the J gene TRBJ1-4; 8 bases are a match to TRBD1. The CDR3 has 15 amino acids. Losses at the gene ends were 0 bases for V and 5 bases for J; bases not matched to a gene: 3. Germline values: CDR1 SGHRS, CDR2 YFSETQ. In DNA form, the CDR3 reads TGCGCCAGCAGCTTGGGGACAGGGTCGAATGAAAAACTGTTTTTT. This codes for CASSLGTGSNEKLFF.

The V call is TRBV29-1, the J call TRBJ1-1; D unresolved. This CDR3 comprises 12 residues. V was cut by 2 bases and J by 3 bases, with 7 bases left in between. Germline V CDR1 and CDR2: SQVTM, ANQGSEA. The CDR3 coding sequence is TGCAGCGTTGAAAGGCCAGACACTGAAGCTTTCTTT. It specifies CSVERPDTEAFF.

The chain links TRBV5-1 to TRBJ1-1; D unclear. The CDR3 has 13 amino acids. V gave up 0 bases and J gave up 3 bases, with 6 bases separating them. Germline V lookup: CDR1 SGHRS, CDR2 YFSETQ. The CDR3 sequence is CASSLAGYTEAFF. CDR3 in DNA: TGCGCCAGCAGCTTGGCAGGTTACACTGAAGCTTTCTTT.

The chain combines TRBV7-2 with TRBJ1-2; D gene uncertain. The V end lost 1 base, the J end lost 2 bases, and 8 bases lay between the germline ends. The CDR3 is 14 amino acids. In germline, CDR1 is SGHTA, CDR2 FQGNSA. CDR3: CASSLDLVNYGYTF. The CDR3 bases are TGTGCCAGCAGCTTAGATTTGGTCAACTATGGCTACACCTTC. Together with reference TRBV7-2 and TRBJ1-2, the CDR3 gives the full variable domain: GAGVSQSPSNKVTEKGKDVELRCDPISGHTALYWYRQSLGQGLEFLIYFQGNSAPDKSGLPSDRFSAERTGGSVSTLTIQRTQQEDSAVYLCASSLDLVNYGYTFGSGTRLTVV.

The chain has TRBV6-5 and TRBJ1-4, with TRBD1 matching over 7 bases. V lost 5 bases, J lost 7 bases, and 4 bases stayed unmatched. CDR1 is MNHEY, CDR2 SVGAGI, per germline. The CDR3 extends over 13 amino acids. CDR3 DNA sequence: TGTGCCAGCAGTCGACAGGGCGGTGAAAAACTGTTTTTT. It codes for CASSRQGGEKLFF.